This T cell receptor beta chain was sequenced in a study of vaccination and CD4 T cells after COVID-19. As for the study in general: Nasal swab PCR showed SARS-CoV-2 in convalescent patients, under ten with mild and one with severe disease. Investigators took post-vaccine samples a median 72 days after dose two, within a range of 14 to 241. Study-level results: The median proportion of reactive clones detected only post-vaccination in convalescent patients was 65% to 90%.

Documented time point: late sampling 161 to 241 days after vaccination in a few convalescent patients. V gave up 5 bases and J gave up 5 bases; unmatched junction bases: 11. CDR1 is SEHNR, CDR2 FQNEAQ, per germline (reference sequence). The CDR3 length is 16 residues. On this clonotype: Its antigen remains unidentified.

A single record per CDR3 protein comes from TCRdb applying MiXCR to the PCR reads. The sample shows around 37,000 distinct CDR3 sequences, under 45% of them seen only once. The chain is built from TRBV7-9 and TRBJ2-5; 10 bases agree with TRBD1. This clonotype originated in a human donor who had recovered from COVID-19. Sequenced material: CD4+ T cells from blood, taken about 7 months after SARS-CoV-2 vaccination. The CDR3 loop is CASSPPGQGILETQYF. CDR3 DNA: TGTGCCAGCAGCCCGCCGGGACAGGGGATACTGGAGACCCAGTACTTC.